Listed below are T cell receptor beta chains from one sample, sequenced in a study of cytomegalovirus exposure and HLA in healthy donors. TCRdb's table, derived via immunoSEQ multiplex PCR, lists solely in-frame clones and lacks some. Here the sample spans more than 60,000 clones, over 65% being singletons. Source material: PBMCs. The receptors come from a man aged 40-49 years in good health and CMV-seropositive. Both conserved end residues are part of each CDR3. D genes are given only for firm matches. The size of a clone is reported for some rows only, either as once, few or many, or as a class for expanded clones.

cdr3_nt cdr3_aa clone_size j_call d_call v_call
TGTGCCAGTAACCGACAGGGGTGGACTGAAGCTTTCTTT CASNRQGWTEAFF . TRBJ1-1 TRBD1 TRBV19
TGTGCCAGCAGCCGGGACAGCCAGACAGACATTCAGTACTTC CASSRDSQTDIQYF . TRBJ2-4 TRBD1 TRBV5-4
TGTGCCAGCACCCTTTTACAGGGGGCAGAAACTGAAGCTTTCTTT CASTLLQGAETEAFF once TRBJ1-1 TRBD1 TRBV2
TGTGCCAGTAGTATTCTTTATCGGGCGGGAGGGCCGGACACCGGGGAGCTGTTTTTT CASSILYRAGGPDTGELFF few TRBJ2-2 TRBD2 TRBV19
TGTGCCAGCTCACCGGACGGACAGAACACTGAAGCTTTCTTT CASSPDGQNTEAFF . TRBJ1-1 . TRBV18
TGTGCCAGCACCTTGCGTGAGGGCCACGGGGAGCTGTTTTTT CASTLREGHGELFF . TRBJ2-2 . TRBV11-1
TGTGCCAGCAGCGTTTCCCCGGGACTTTCGAACACCGGGGAGCTGTTTTTT CASSVSPGLSNTGELFF . TRBJ2-2 . TRBV14
TGTGCCAGCAGCAGAGGAAGCGGCAACACCGGGGAGCTGTTTTTT CASSRGSGNTGELFF . TRBJ2-2 . TRBV9
TGTGCCAGCAGCCCTCAGCGGGGGGGCGGGCATGAGCAGTTCTTC CASSPQRGGGHEQFF once TRBJ2-1 TRBD2 TRBV7-2
TGTGCCAGCTCACCAACAGGCAATAGCAATCAGCCCCAGCATTTT CASSPTGNSNQPQHF . TRBJ1-5 . TRBV18
TGCGCCAGCAGCTTGGGATGGACTAGCGGGCTCCTTGGATCCTACAATGAGCAGTTCTTC CASSLGWTSGLLGSYNEQFF . TRBJ2-1 TRBD2 TRBV5-1
TGTGCCAGCAGGCTGGACAGGAATCAGCCCCAGCATTTT CASRLDRNQPQHF . TRBJ1-5 TRBD1 TRBV6-1
TGTGCCACGGGGGACCGCATTCTCTATGGCTACACCTTC CATGDRILYGYTF once TRBJ1-2 . TRBV7-8